This T cell receptor (beta chain) was retrieved from a study of technical replicates of blood from a handful of donors. Trimming took off 0 bases at V and 6 bases at J, with 8 bases between the two ends. The CDR3 is 13 residues long. Germline loops: CDR1 LGHNA, CDR2 YNFKEQ. The protocol was immunoSEQ multiplex PCR, while the TCRdb copy is restricted to in-frame clones and leaves out a portion. The sample lists 95,000 to 100,000 clones; 96% were seen once. The V gene is TRBV4-2, the J gene TRBJ1-2; no reliable D call. Sequencing was done on a sample of T cells isolated from PBMCs. The source of this sequence is a human donor in good health. CDR3 DNA: TGTGCCAGCAGCCAAGAGGCGGCTAATGGCTACACCTTC. Translation: CASSQEAANGYTF.